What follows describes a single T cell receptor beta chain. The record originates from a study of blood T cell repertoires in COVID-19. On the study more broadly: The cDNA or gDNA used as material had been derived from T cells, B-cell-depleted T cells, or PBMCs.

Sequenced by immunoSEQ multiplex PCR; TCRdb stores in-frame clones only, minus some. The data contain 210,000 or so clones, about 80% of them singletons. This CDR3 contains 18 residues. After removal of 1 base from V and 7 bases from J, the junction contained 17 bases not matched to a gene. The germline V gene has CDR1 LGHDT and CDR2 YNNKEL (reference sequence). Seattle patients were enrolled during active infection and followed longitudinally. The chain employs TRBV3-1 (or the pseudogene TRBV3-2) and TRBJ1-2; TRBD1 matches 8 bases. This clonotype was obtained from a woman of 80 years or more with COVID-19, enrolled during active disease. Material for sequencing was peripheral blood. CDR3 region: CASSQVPFGTGQSSGYTF. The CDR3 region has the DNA TGTGCCAGCAGCCAAGTCCCCTTCGGGACAGGCCAGAGTAGTGGCTACACCTTC.